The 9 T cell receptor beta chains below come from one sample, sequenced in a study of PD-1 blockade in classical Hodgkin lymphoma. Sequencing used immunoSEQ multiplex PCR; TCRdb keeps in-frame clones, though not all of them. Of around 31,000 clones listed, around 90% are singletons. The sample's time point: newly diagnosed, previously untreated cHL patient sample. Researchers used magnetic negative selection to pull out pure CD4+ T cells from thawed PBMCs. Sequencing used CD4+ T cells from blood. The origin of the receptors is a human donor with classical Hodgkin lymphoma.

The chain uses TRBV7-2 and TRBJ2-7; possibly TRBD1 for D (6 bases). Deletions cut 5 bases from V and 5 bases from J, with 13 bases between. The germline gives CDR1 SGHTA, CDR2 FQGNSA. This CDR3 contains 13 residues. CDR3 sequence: CASSLQGFNEQYF. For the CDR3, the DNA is TGTGCCAGCAGCCTACAGGGTTTCAACGAGCAGTACTTC. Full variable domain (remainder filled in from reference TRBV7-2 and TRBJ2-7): GAGVSQSPSNKVTEKGKDVELRCDPISGHTALYWYRQSLGQGLEFLIYFQGNSAPDKSGLPSDRFSAERTGGSVSTLTIQRTQQEDSAVYLCASSLQGFNEQYFGPGTRLTVT.

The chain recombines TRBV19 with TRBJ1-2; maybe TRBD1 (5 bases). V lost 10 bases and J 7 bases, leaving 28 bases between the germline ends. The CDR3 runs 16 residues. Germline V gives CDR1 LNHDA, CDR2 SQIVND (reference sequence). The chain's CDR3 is CATSATRDGTIGGYTF. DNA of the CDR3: TGTGCCACCTCGGCCACAAGGGACGGAACTATTGGTGGCTACACCTTC.

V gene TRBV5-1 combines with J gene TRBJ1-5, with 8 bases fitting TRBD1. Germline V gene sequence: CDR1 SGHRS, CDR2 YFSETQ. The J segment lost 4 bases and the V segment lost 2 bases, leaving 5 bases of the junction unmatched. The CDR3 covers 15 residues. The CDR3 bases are TGCGCCAGCAGCTTCCAGGGGGCATCGAATCAGCCCCAGCATTTT. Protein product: CASSFQGASNQPQHF.

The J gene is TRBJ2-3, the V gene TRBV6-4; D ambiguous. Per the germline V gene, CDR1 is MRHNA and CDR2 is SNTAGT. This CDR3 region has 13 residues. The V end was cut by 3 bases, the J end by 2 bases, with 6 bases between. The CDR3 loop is CASSEDLTDTQYF. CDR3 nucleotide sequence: TGTGCCAGCAGTGAGGATCTCACAGATACGCAGTATTTT.

The CDR3 here is CASSLGLAGGTDTQYF. The CDR3 coding sequence is TGTGCCAGCAGTTTAGGACTAGCGGGAGGCACAGATACGCAGTATTTT. V gene TRBV28 combines with J gene TRBJ2-3, with 13 bases lining up with TRBD2. The length of the CDR3 is 16 residues. The V gene end was trimmed by 2 bases and the J gene end by 1 base; junction bases not matched to a gene: 0. The germline V gene has CDR1 MDHEN and CDR2 SYDVKM.

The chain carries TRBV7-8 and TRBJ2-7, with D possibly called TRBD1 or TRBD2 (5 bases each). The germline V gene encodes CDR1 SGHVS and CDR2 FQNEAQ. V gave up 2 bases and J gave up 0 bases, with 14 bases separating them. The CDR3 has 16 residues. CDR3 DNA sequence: TGTGCCAGCAGCTTACGGACAAGGGAGCCCTCCTACGAGCAGTACTTC. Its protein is CASSLRTREPSYEQYF.

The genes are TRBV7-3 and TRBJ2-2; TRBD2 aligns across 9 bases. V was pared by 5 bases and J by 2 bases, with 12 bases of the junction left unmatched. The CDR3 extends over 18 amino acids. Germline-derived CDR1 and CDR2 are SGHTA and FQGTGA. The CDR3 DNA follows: TGTGCCAGCAGCCCCCCCGCGCTAGCGGGGATAAACACCGGGGAGCTGTTTTTT. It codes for CASSPPALAGINTGELFF. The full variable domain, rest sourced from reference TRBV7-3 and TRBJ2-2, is GAGVSQTPSNKVTEKGKYVELRCDPISGHTALYWYRQSLGQGPEFLIYFQGTGAADDSGLPNDRFFAVRPEGSVSTLKIQRTERGDSAVYLCASSPPALAGINTGELFFGEGSRLTVL.

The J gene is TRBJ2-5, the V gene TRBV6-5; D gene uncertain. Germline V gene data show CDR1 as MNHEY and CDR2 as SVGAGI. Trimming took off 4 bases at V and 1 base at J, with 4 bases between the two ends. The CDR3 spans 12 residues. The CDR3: CASSSPQETQYF. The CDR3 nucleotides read TGTGCCAGCAGTTCTCCCCAAGAGACCCAGTACTTC.

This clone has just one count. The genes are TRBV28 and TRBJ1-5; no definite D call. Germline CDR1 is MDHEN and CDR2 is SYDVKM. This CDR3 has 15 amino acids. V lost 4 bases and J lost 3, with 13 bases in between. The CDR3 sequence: CASSSTNPSNQPQHF. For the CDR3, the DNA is TGTGCCAGCAGTTCCACCAATCCCTCCAATCAGCCCCAGCATTTT. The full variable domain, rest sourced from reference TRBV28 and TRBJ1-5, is DVKVTQSSRYLVKRTGEKVFLECVQDMDHENMFWYRQDPGLGLRLIYFSYDVKMKEKGDIPEGYSVSREKKERFSLILESASTNQTSMYLCASSSTNPSNQPQHFGDGTRLSIL.